The sequence of this T cell receptor beta chain was determined in a study of blood T cell repertoires in COVID-19. Profiling relied on immunoSEQ multiplex PCR, and the TCRdb table lists in-frame clones only, not all of them. The data show tens of thousands of clones, approximately 80% seen once. This CDR3 has 18 residues. Trimming took 8 bases from V and 0 from J; bases not matched to a gene: 16. Germline V CDR1 and CDR2: WSHSY, SAAADI. Source material: peripheral blood. This sequence joins TRBV10-2 and TRBJ2-3, with 8 bases that match TRBD2. This clonotype originated in a man aged 30-40 years with COVID-19, enrolled during active disease. The CDR3 reads CASYRGSHSGDSTDTQYF. In DNA form, the CDR3 reads TGCGCCAGCTATAGGGGTTCTCATAGCGGGGATAGCACAGATACGCAGTATTTT.